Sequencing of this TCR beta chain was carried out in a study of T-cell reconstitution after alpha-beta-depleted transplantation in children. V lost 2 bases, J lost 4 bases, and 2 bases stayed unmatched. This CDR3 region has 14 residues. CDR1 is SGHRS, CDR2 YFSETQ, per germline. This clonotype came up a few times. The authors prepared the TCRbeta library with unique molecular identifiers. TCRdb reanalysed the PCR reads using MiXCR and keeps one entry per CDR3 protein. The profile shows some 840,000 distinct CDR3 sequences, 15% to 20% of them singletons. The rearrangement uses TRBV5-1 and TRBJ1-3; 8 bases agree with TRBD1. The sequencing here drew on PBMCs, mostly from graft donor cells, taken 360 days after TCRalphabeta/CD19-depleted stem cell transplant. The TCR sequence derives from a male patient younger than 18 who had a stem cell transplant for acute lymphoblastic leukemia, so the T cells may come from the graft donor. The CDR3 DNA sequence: TGCGCCAGCAGCTTCGGACAGGGAGGAAACACCATATATTTT. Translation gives CASSFGQGGNTIYF.